What follows are 16 T cell receptor beta chains derived from one specimen sequenced in a study of Graves' ophthalmopathy and Graves' hyperthyroidism (dated by TCRdb to between 2017 and 2018). TCRdb shows the sequencer as Illumina HiSeq 2000. For repertoire sequencing, TCR beta CDR3 regions were amplified from RNA transcripts. The first round was an RT-PCR using HTBI primers with the Qiagen OneStep RT-PCR kit, and this first round was followed by a second-round multiplex PCR, then size selection and purification. Using fastp at Q25 and MiXCR, TCRdb reprocessed the public reads and kept productive beta chains. For every CDR3 protein sequence, its rows merge into one entry that carries the most common genes and DNA. The sample table records more than 1,000,000 distinct CDR3 sequences; approximately 35% of these occur just once. The top ten clonotypes cover around 10% of the sample. The specimen sequenced was peripheral blood or thyroid tissue (not recorded which). These receptors were taken from an adult man with Graves' hyperthyroidism.

The chain couples TRBV12-3 or TRBV12-4 to TRBJ2-2; 10 bases agree with TRBD1. V was clipped by 1 base and J by 4 bases; unmatched bases: 0. The CDR3 is 15 residues long. In nucleotides, the CDR3 is TGTGCCAGCAGTTTAGGGACAGGGGGCACCGGGGAGCTGTTTTTT. Translated, it gives CASSLGTGGTGELFF.

This clonotype was counted ten times or more. The chain joins TRBV29-1 to TRBJ1-2, with a possible D match to TRBD1 (6 bases). V gave up 3 bases and J gave up 4 bases, with 9 bases separating them. CDR1 is SQVTM, CDR2 ANQGSEA, per germline. The CDR3 has 12 amino acids. The CDR3 is CSVDQGFYGYTF. As DNA, the CDR3 is TGCAGCGTTGATCAGGGGTTCTATGGCTACACCTTC.

The V call is TRBV10-3, the J call TRBJ1-3; D gene uncertain. The germline V gene has CDR1 ENHRY and CDR2 SYGVKD. CDR3 length: 11 amino acids. The ends were cut back, 7 bases at V and 2 bases at J, with 3 bases in the middle. The CDR3 reads CAIKAGNTIYF. CDR3 bases: TGTGCCATCAAGGCTGGAAACACCATATATTTT.

A few counts support this clonotype. The chain has TRBV5-1 and TRBJ2-7; 7 bases match TRBD1. The V segment lost 2 bases and the J segment 3 bases; nucleotides outside the gene matches: 8. CDR1 and CDR2 from the germline V gene are SGHRS and YFSETQ. CDR3 length: 15 residues. The CDR3 loop is CASSLAADRSYEQYF. In nucleotides, the CDR3 is TGCGCCAGCAGCTTAGCTGCGGACAGGAGCTACGAGCAGTACTTC.

The V and J genes are TRBV10-2 and TRBJ2-7; D is unresolved. Germline V lookup: CDR1 WSHSY, CDR2 SAAADI. The CDR3 consists of 14 residues. Trimming removed 4 bases at V and 3 bases at J, with 13 bases between. The CDR3 loop reads CASSAGRLGYEQYF. As DNA, the CDR3 is TGCGCCAGCAGTGCCGGACGGTTGGGCTACGAGCAGTACTTC.

This clonotype has a count of ten or more. V usage is TRBV2 and J usage is TRBJ2-2; 8 bases fit TRBD2. The V segment lost 6 bases and the J segment 6 bases; nucleotides outside the gene matches: 6. The CDR3 spans 14 residues. Germline V gives CDR1 SNHLY, CDR2 FYNNEI. CDR3 bases: TGTGCCAGCAGGGTAGCGGGATTGGCCGGGGAGCTGTTTTTT. It yields the protein CASRVAGLAGELFF.

This clonotype showed up just a few times. The chain links TRBV6-6 to TRBJ1-4; the D is unclear. In germline, CDR1 is MNHNY, CDR2 SVGAGI (reference sequence). The CDR3 consists of 15 residues. Trimming took off 2 bases at V and 8 bases at J, with 15 bases between the two ends. The DNA for the CDR3 is TGTGCCAGCAGTTACCCTCCGGAGATTGGGGAAAAACTGTTTTTT. Its translation: CASSYPPEIGEKLFF.

The CDR3 bases are TGTGCCAGCAGCCCGAGGGGGGGCCACAACACCGGGGAGCTGTTTTTT. Translation gives CASSPRGGHNTGELFF. This rearrangement joins TRBV9 to TRBJ2-2; D possibly corresponds to TRBD2 (7 bases). V was shortened by 4 bases and J by 2 bases, with 15 bases between the two germline ends. This CDR3 has 16 amino acids. Germline CDR1 is SGDLS and CDR2 is YYNGEE. Full variable domain (missing parts from reference TRBV9 and TRBJ2-2): DSGVTQTPKHLITATGQRVTLRCSPRSGDLSVYWYQQSLDQGLQFLIQYYNGEERAKGNILERFSAQQFPDLHSELNLSSLELGDSALYFCASSPRGGHNTGELFFGEGSRLTVL.

This clonotype was counted only a few times. The CDR3 DNA is TGTGCCAGCAGGGGACAGGGTCTTTTCTACGAGCAGTACTTC. Its protein product is CASRGQGLFYEQYF. The V and J genes are TRBV6-6 and TRBJ2-7, with 9 bases matching TRBD1. The CDR3 has 14 residues. V was clipped by 6 bases and J by 3 bases; unmatched bases: 6. CDR1 is MNHNY, CDR2 SVGAGI, per germline (reference sequence).

This clonotype was detected ten times or more. The chain links TRBV19 to TRBJ1-2, with D perhaps TRBD1 (5 bases). The V end was cut by 11 bases, the J end by 8 bases, with 12 bases between. Germline V gene data show CDR1 as LNHDA and CDR2 as SQIVND (reference sequence). The CDR3 is made up of 10 amino acids. CDR3 residues: CAARGSGYTF. The CDR3, as DNA: TGTGCCGCGAGGGGAAGCGGCTACACCTTC.

The V call is TRBV7-2, the J call TRBJ2-7; no firm D call. The V gene's germline CDR1 is SGHTA and CDR2 FQGNSA. V was trimmed by 3 bases and J by 4 bases, leaving 16 bases between them. The CDR3 loop spans 15 amino acids. The CDR3: CASSFNLAARYEQYF. As DNA, the CDR3 is TGTGCCAGCAGCTTTAATCTCGCGGCCCGATACGAGCAGTACTTC.

There are many counts of this clonotype. The chain couples TRBV7-2 to TRBJ2-5; 8 nucleotides match TRBD2. V lost 4 bases and J lost 5; bases outside the gene matches: 6. The CDR3 is made up of 14 amino acids. Germline CDR1 reads SGHTA; CDR2 reads FQGNSA. The CDR3 sequence is CASSSLAGTETQYF. The CDR3 DNA follows: TGTGCCAGCAGCTCCTTAGCGGGAACGGAGACCCAGTACTTC.

The sample holds many counts of this clonotype. The rearrangement joins TRBV10-3 to TRBJ1-6, with 7 bases fitting TRBD1. Germline V CDR1 and CDR2: ENHRY, SYGVKD. This CDR3 comprises 15 residues. V shed 4 bases and J 5 bases; nucleotides not matched to a gene: 5. The CDR3 region is CAISARTGDNSPLHF. The CDR3 DNA follows: TGTGCCATCAGTGCCCGGACAGGTGATAATTCACCCCTCCACTTT.

The genes are TRBV11-2 and TRBJ2-7, with 10 bases fitting TRBD2. From germline, CDR1 is SGHAT and CDR2 FQNNGV. The junction had 9 bases not matched to a gene; V was cut back by 5 bases and J by 5 bases. There are 15 residues in the CDR3. CDR3 amino acids: CASSRTGLAIHEQYF. The CDR3 DNA reads TGTGCCAGCAGCCGAACGGGACTAGCGATCCACGAGCAGTACTTC.

This clonotype was detected only once. The rearrangement links TRBV5-5 to TRBJ1-1; possible D gene TRBD1, 6 bases. V was cut by 2 bases and J by 12 bases, with 26 bases left in between. Per germline, CDR1 SGHKS and CDR2 YYEKEE (reference sequence). The CDR3 runs 16 residues. The CDR3 sequence is CASSFWLAGANVLTFF. In nucleotides, the CDR3 is TGTGCCAGCAGCTTTTGGCTAGCGGGGGCCAACGTCCTGACTTTCTTT. Based on the CDR3 plus reference TRBV5-5 and TRBJ1-1, the full variable domain is DAGVTQSPTHLIKTRGQQVTLRCSPISGHKSVSWYQQVLGQGPQFIFQYYEKEERGRGNFPDRFSARQFPNYSSELNVNALLLGDSALYLCASSFWLAGANVLTFFGQGTRLTVV.

This clonotype was recorded only once. The chain combines TRBV10-3 with TRBJ1-5; a possible D gene is TRBD1 (5 bases). V shed 11 bases and J shed 11 bases, with 19 bases lying between them. The CDR3 has 12 residues. CDR1 and CDR2 (germline): ENHRY, SYGVKD. Written as DNA, the CDR3 is TGTGCCGCGACGGACACGGAAGAGACCCAGCATTTT. This gives the protein CAATDTEETQHF.